Listed below are T cell receptor beta chains from one sample, sequenced in a study of T cells after yellow fever vaccination. One entry per CDR3 protein results from TCRdb running MiXCR on the 5' RACE reads. The table lists some 400,000 distinct CDR3 sequences, roughly 6.1% of them singletons. The source material was PBMCs, sampled 5 days after the yellow fever booster vaccination. Every receptor here comes from a man aged 25-45 years who received the YFV17D yellow fever vaccine. The conserved cysteine and the conserved F or W are not part of the CDR3 here.

V: TRBV25-1
J: TRBJ1-2
CDR3: ASSKTETYGYT

V: TRBV27
J: TRBJ2-7
CDR3: ASSTGTLNEQY

V: TRBV5-4
J: TRBJ2-5
CDR3: ASSSGTAKETQY

V: TRBV7-6
J: TRBJ1-4
CDR3: ASSLGPRIIVEKLF

V: TRBV7-2
J: TRBJ2-1
CDR3: ASNQDWAQNNEQF

V: TRBV20-1
J: TRBJ2-5
CDR3: SARDGTSVQETQY

V: TRBV5-5
J: TRBJ2-7
CDR3: ASSLPGQGGEQY

V: TRBV20-1
J: TRBJ1-2
CDR3: SAAKGRTFYGYT

V: TRBV28
J: TRBJ2-7
CDR3: ASKKDLTGNEQY

V: TRBV6-6
J: TRBJ2-7
CDR3: ASSYDYSYEQY

V: TRBV12-3/TRBV12-4
J: TRBJ2-5
CDR3: ASSRLAGGTETQY

V: TRBV11-3
J: TRBJ1-1
CDR3: ASSLNTDTEAF

V: TRBV5-6
J: TRBJ2-4
CDR3: ASSLGLAAMY

V: TRBV25-1
J: TRBJ2-1
CDR3: ASSEYGPEQF

V: TRBV7-9
J: TRBJ2-7
CDR3: ASSFGTGRREQY

V: TRBV20-1
J: TRBJ2-7
CDR3: SAIEFLIYEQY

V: TRBV20-1
J: TRBJ2-1
CDR3: SARDAYGSSSYNEQF

V: TRBV12-3/TRBV12-4
J: TRBJ2-7
CDR3: ASSLLAGGPSDEQY

V: TRBV5-8
J: TRBJ2-5
CDR3: ASSIQQWYQETQY

V: TRBV10-3
J: TRBJ2-5
CDR3: AISESTGAGETQY

V: TRBV29-1
J: TRBJ1-2
CDR3: SVLDTGVNFGGYT

V: TRBV7-7
J: TRBJ2-1
CDR3: ASSDGLGNDEQF

V: TRBV20-1
J: TRBJ1-3
CDR3: SAARRDPHRGGNTIY

V: TRBV5-4
J: TRBJ2-2
CDR3: ASSLIAGVGELF

V: TRBV11-2
J: TRBJ2-6
CDR3: ASSLDPGGSGANVLT

V: TRBV12-3/TRBV12-4
J: TRBJ2-1
CDR3: ASSLPTRSSPKRGEQF

V: TRBV6-1
J: TRBJ1-6
CDR3: ASSETLLVTGNSPLH